One and the same sample provided the 22 T cell receptor beta chains below, sequenced in a study of blood T cell repertoires in COVID-19. Sequenced by immunoSEQ multiplex PCR; TCRdb stores in-frame clones only, minus some. The sample has about 130,000 clones, around nine tenths seen once. Sequencing was carried out using peripheral blood. The origin of the receptors is a man in his 60s with active or convalescent COVID-19.

The chain recombines TRBV28 with TRBJ1-2, with no clear D. The CDR3 totals 12 residues. Germline-derived CDR1 and CDR2 are MDHEN and SYDVKM. Trimming cost V 4 bases and J 3 bases, with 6 bases left between them. The CDR3 here is CASSSSDYGYTF. CDR3 sequence (DNA): TGTGCCAGCAGTTCGAGTGACTATGGCTACACCTTC.

The chain recombines TRBV5-6 with TRBJ2-7, with 8 bases matching TRBD2. This CDR3 region has 16 residues. From germline, CDR1 is SGHDT and CDR2 YYEEEE. V dropped 0 bases and J dropped 4; count of bases not matched to a gene: 9. The CDR3 DNA reads as TGTGCCAGCAGCTTGGTTTTGACGGGAGGGTCGTACGAGCAGTACTTC. Translation gives CASSLVLTGGSYEQYF.

This sequence joins TRBV25-1 and TRBJ2-1, with 7 bases lining up with TRBD2. CDR1 and CDR2 from the germline V gene are MGHDK and SYGVNS. The J segment lost 8 bases and the V segment lost 2 bases, leaving 18 bases of the junction unmatched. The CDR3 has 18 amino acids. CDR3 sequence: CASSEPYPLRGRAYEQFF. As DNA, the CDR3 is TGTGCCAGCAGTGAACCCTATCCCCTTAGAGGGAGGGCCTATGAGCAGTTCTTC.

This chain joins TRBV6-1 and TRBJ2-5; no clear D. Looked up from germline, CDR1 is MNHNS and CDR2 is SASEGT. This CDR3 has 12 amino acids. Trimming cost V 2 bases and J 4 bases, with 5 bases left between them. The CDR3 DNA follows: TGTGCCAGCAGTGAATATTCAGAGACCCAGTACTTC. Its protein is CASSEYSETQYF.

The chain carries TRBV4-3 and TRBJ1-3; TRBD1 matches at 7 bases. Germline V gives CDR1 LGHNA, CDR2 YSLEER. CDR3 length equals 18 residues. Trimming took 0 bases from V and 0 from J; bases not matched to a gene: 8. The chain's CDR3 is CASSQDLRQGFSGNTIYF. The CDR3 nucleotides are TGCGCCAGCAGCCAAGATTTAAGACAGGGATTCTCTGGAAACACCATATATTTT.

V and J are TRBV18 and TRBJ2-7, with TRBD1 matching 9 bases. The V gene end was trimmed by 5 bases and the J gene end by 7 bases; junction bases not matched to a gene: 9. CDR1 is KGHSH, CDR2 LQKENI, per germline. The CDR3 loop spans 14 amino acids. CDR3: CASSSGQGIREQYF. The CDR3 coding sequence is TGTGCCAGCTCATCGGGACAGGGAATTCGGGAGCAGTACTTC.

The V gene is TRBV19, the J gene TRBJ2-5, with 7 positions matching TRBD1. The CDR3 length is 14 residues. Germline trimming cut 3 bases from V and 1 base from J; bases unmatched to any gene: 2. The germline V gene encodes CDR1 LNHDA and CDR2 SQIVND (reference sequence). The CDR3 loop reads CASSIGTVQETQYF. For the CDR3, the DNA is TGTGCCAGTAGTATCGGGACAGTCCAAGAGACCCAGTACTTC.

The rearrangement links TRBV19 to TRBJ1-1; D remains unclear. Germline CDR1 is LNHDA and CDR2 is SQIVND (reference sequence). V lost 3 bases and J 1 base, leaving 6 bases between the germline ends. The CDR3 runs to 13 residues. CDR3 in amino acids: CASSISGNTEAFF. The DNA for the CDR3 is TGTGCCAGTAGTATTTCCGGGAACACTGAAGCTTTCTTT.

This rearrangement joins TRBV28 to TRBJ1-5; D perhaps matches TRBD1 (6 bases). The V gene's germline CDR1 is MDHEN and CDR2 SYDVKM. The CDR3 has 15 amino acids. Trimming cost V 4 bases and J 6 bases, with 16 bases left between them. CDR3 loop: CASSSHTGFGQPQHF. CDR3 DNA sequence: TGTGCCAGCAGTTCACATACAGGGTTTGGTCAGCCCCAGCATTTT.

The V call is TRBV2, the J call TRBJ2-4; maybe TRBD1 (6 bases). Germline V gene sequence: CDR1 SNHLY, CDR2 FYNNEI. This CDR3 has 16 amino acids. Trimming pared 1 base from V and 0 bases from J, leaving 10 bases between. CDR3 nucleotide sequence: TGTGCCAGCAGTGAAGGGCAGGGGTTAGCCAAAAACATTCAGTACTTC. Translating it yields CASSEGQGLAKNIQYF. The full variable domain, its missing parts supplied by reference TRBV2 and TRBJ2-4, is EPEVTQTPSHQVTQMGQEVILRCVPISNHLYFYWYRQILGQKVEFLVSFYNNEISEKSEIFDDQFSVERPDGSNFTLKIRSTKLEDSAMYFCASSEGQGLAKNIQYFGAGTRLSVL.

V gene TRBV6-5 combines with J gene TRBJ1-1, with D possibly TRBD1 on 6 matching bases. The CDR3 spans 14 residues. Germline V CDR1 and CDR2: MNHEY, SVGAGI. Trimming pared 2 bases from V and 0 bases from J, leaving 7 bases between. In DNA form, the CDR3 reads TGTGCCAGCAGTTACCAGGGGATGAACACTGAAGCTTTCTTT. Protein: CASSYQGMNTEAFF.

The gene calls are TRBV10-2 and TRBJ2-3, with D unresolved. CDR3 size: 14 residues. Trimming took 7 bases from V and 5 from J, leaving 16 bases between them. The germline CDR1 and CDR2 sequences are WSHSY and SAAADI. The DNA of the CDR3 is TGCGCCAGCAACGACTTGCCCTCCGAAGATACGCAGTATTTT. Translated, it gives CASNDLPSEDTQYF.

The chain joins TRBV4-1 to TRBJ2-2, with D perhaps TRBD1 (6 bases). The CDR3 covers 16 residues. Germline loops: CDR1 MGHRA, CDR2 YSYEKL. The ends were cut back, 0 bases at V and 6 bases at J, with 14 bases in the middle. In nucleotides, the CDR3 is TGCGCCAGCAGCCAAGATCGATACAGGGCCGCCGGGGAGCTGTTTTTT. Translation gives CASSQDRYRAAGELFF.

The chain carries TRBV30 and TRBJ1-4; TRBD1 agrees at 7 bases. Germline V CDR1 and CDR2: GTSNPN, SVGIG (reference sequence). V was clipped by 2 bases and J by 6 bases; unmatched bases: 9. The CDR3 loop spans 15 amino acids. The chain's CDR3 is CAWSKGGTAYEKLFF. CDR3 bases: TGTGCCTGGAGTAAAGGAGGGACAGCCTATGAAAAACTGTTTTTT.

The V and J genes are TRBV19 and TRBJ2-7; the match to TRBD2 covers 12 bases. Trimming removed 0 bases from V and 4 bases from J; junction bases left unmatched: 13. CDR1 and CDR2 (germline): LNHDA, SQIVND (reference sequence). The CDR3 extends over 19 amino acids. The CDR3 sequence is CASSIDHPSTSGGVYEQYF. Written as DNA, the CDR3 is TGTGCCAGTAGTATAGACCACCCTTCGACTAGCGGGGGAGTATACGAGCAGTACTTC.

The CDR3 nucleotides read TGTGCCAGCAGCTTGGAGCGGGGGGCCTGGGAGACCCAGTACTTC. This sequence encodes CASSLERGAWETQYF. The chain recombines TRBV5-4 with TRBJ2-5, with TRBD2 matching over 9 bases. This CDR3 region has 15 residues. Trimming removed 0 bases from V and 5 bases from J; junction bases left unmatched: 5. Germline CDR1 reads SGHNT; CDR2 reads YYREEE (reference sequence).

The V and J genes are TRBV9 and TRBJ1-4, with no clear D. Germline CDR1 reads SGDLS; CDR2 reads YYNGEE. Trimming cost V 0 bases and J 8 bases, with 20 bases left between them. The CDR3 is made up of 17 amino acids. CDR3 nucleotide sequence: TGTGCCAGCAGCGTAGGTACAACTTCAACCGGCGGCGAAAAACTGTTTTTT. This sequence encodes CASSVGTTSTGGEKLFF.

The chain recombines TRBV12-3 or TRBV12-4 with TRBJ1-4; D gene uncertain. The length of the CDR3 is 13 residues. V lost 6 bases and J lost 5, with 10 bases in between. The CDR3 sequence: CASRRSANEKLFF. Here the CDR3 DNA reads TGTGCCAGCAGACGGAGCGCCAATGAAAAACTGTTTTTT.

The V gene is TRBV27, the J gene TRBJ1-2, with TRBD1 matching 10 bases. Germline loops: CDR1 MNHEY, CDR2 SMNVEV (reference sequence). V lost 8 bases to trimming and J lost 2 bases; unmatched junction nucleotides: 5. The CDR3 spans 14 residues. The CDR3 DNA reads TGTGCCAGCGGACAGGGGGTGGCAAACTATGGCTACACCTTC. Residues: CASGQGVANYGYTF.

The chain recombines TRBV30 with TRBJ1-1, with 7 nucleotides matching TRBD1. CDR1 is GTSNPN, CDR2 SVGIG, per germline (reference sequence). The CDR3 contains 11 residues. The J segment lost 5 bases and the V segment lost 8 bases, leaving 5 bases of the junction unmatched. The CDR3 loop reads CAEGARTEAFF. The CDR3 DNA is TGTGCCGAGGGGGCTAGAACTGAAGCTTTCTTT. The full variable domain, completed using reference TRBV30 and TRBJ1-1, is SQTIHQWPATLVQPVGSPLSLECTVEGTSNPNLYWYRQAAGRGLQLLFYSVGIGQISSEVPQNLSASRPQDRQFILSSKKLLLSDSGFYLCAEGARTEAFFGQGTRLTVV.

The J gene is TRBJ2-3, the V gene TRBV3-1 (or the pseudogene TRBV3-2); 7 nucleotides agree with TRBD1. Per the germline V gene, CDR1 is LGHDT and CDR2 is YNNKEL (reference sequence). The V and J ends lost 1 base and 2 bases, in that order; junction bases with no gene match: 6. The length of the CDR3 is 16 residues. This CDR3 reads CASSQGPGQSTDTQYF. CDR3 DNA sequence: TGTGCCAGCAGCCAAGGACCGGGACAGTCCACAGATACGCAGTATTTT.

The V and J genes are TRBV2 and TRBJ2-7; 9 nucleotides line up with TRBD2. The CDR3 extends over 15 amino acids. V trimming: 7 bases; J trimming: 0 bases; junction bases outside the gene matches: 7. Germline V CDR1 and CDR2: SNHLY, FYNNEI. CDR3 sequence reads: CASILLAGRSYEQYF. The CDR3, as DNA: TGTGCCAGCATTCTCCTAGCGGGGCGCTCCTACGAGCAGTACTTC.